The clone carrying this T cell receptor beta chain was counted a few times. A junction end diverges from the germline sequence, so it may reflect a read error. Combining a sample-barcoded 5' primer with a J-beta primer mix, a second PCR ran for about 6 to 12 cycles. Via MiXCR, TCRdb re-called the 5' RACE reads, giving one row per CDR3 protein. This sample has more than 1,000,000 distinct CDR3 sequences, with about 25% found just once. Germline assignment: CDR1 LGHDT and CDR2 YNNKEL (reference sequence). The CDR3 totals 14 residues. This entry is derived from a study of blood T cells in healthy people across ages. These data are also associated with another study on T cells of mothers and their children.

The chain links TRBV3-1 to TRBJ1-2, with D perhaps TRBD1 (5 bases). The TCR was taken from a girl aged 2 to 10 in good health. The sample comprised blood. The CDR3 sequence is CASSQGGSRMAVSF. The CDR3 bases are TGTGCCAGCAGCCAAGGGGGGAGCCGTATGGCAGTATCCTTC.